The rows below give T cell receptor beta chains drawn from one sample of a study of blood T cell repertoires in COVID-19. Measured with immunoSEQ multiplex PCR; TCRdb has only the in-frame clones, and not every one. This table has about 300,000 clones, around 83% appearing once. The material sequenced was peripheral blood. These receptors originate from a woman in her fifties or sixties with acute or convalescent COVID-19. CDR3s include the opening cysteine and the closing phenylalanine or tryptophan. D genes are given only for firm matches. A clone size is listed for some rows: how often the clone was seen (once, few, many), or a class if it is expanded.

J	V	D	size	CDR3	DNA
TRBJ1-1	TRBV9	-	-	CASSVASMNTEAFF	TGTGCCAGCAGCGTAGCCAGTATGAACACTGAAGCTTTCTTT
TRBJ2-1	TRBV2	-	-	CASTLYNEQFF	TGTGCCAGCACGCTATACAATGAGCAGTTCTTC
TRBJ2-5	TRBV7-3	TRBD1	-	CASSLPLPGDRGETQYF	TGTGCCAGCAGCCTTCCCCTTCCCGGGGACAGGGGAGAGACCCAGTACTTC
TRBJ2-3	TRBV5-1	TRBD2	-	CASSLLAGGTDTQYF	TGCGCCAGCAGCCTACTGGCGGGAGGGACAGATACGCAGTATTTT
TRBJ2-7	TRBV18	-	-	CASSPSYPDEQYF	TGTGCCAGCTCACCATCGTATCCGGACGAGCAGTACTTC
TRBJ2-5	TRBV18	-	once	CASSPPTGRETQYF	TGTGCCAGCTCACCACCGACAGGGAGGGAGACCCAGTACTTC
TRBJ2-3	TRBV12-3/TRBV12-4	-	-	CASSLLTTDTQYF	TGTGCCAGCAGTTTGCTAACGACAGATACGCAGTATTTT
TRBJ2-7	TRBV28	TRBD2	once	CASSPGLAGEYEQYF	TGTGCCAGCAGTCCCGGACTAGCGGGGGAATACGAGCAGTACTTC
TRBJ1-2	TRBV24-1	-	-	CATSDLEGAYGYTF	TGTGCCACCAGTGATTTGGAAGGGGCCTATGGCTACACCTTC
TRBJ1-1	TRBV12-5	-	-	CASGRDMAEAFF	TGTGCTAGTGGCCGGGACATGGCTGAAGCTTTCTTT
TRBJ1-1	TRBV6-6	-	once	CASSYTFSGTEAFF	TGTGCCAGCAGTTACACCTTCTCGGGCACTGAAGCTTTCTTT